A selection of T cell receptor beta chains follows, all from one sample in a study of T cell responses to AZD1222 COVID-19 vaccine. Libraries were prepared by immunoSEQ multiplex PCR; TCRdb keeps only in-frame clonotypes and omits some of them. The sample includes 90,000 to 120,000 clones, around 83% of them seen just once. This specimen consisted of peripheral blood, obtained on day 0 of AZD1222 vaccination. These receptors all stem from an adult in good health. CDR3s include the opening cysteine and the closing phenylalanine or tryptophan. Fields, in order: J gene, V gene, clone size, D gene, CDR3 protein, CDR3 DNA. D genes are given only for firm matches. Only part of the rows carry a size: once, few, many, or a class if the clone is expanded.

TRBJ2-7 | TRBV5-1 | . | . | CASSLGHPNSYEQYF | TGCGCCAGCAGCTTGGGCCACCCAAACTCCTACGAGCAGTACTTC
TRBJ1-6 | TRBV5-8 | . | . | CASSGTPTSSSYNSPLHF | TGTGCCAGCAGTGGGACCCCTACGTCGAGCTCCTATAATTCACCCCTCCACTTT
TRBJ1-2 | TRBV6-5 | . | TRBD1 | CASRKTGGPNYGYTF | TGTGCCAGCAGGAAAACAGGGGGCCCTAACTATGGCTACACCTTC
TRBJ1-1 | TRBV5-1 | . | . | CASSLVPEPNTEAFF | TGCGCCAGCAGCTTGGTTCCGGAACCCAACACTGAAGCTTTCTTT
TRBJ1-5 | TRBV18 | . | . | CASSPREGQPQHF | TGTGCCAGCTCACCCAGGGAGGGACAGCCCCAGCATTTT
TRBJ1-5 | TRBV9 | . | . | CASSVVGEWSFSNQPQHF | TGTGCCAGCAGCGTAGTAGGGGAGTGGTCCTTTAGCAATCAGCCCCAGCATTTT
TRBJ2-3 | TRBV2 | . | . | CASREGAWDRGADTQYF | TGTGCCAGCAGGGAAGGGGCTTGGGACCGCGGGGCGGATACGCAGTATTTT
TRBJ1-2 | TRBV6-5 | . | . | CASSSRHPNYGYTF | TGTGCCAGCAGTTCCCGACACCCTAACTATGGCTACACCTTC
TRBJ1-1 | TRBV4-3 | . | . | CASSQVQGPPEAFF | TGCGCCAGCAGCCAAGTCCAGGGCCCCCCTGAAGCTTTCTTT
TRBJ1-6 | TRBV30 | . | TRBD1 | CAWMGGTDSPLHF | TGTGCCTGGATGGGGGGGACAGATTCACCCCTCCACTTT
TRBJ2-2 | TRBV7-3 | . | TRBD2 | CASSLGSGGTGELFF | TGTGCCAGCAGCTTGGGAAGCGGGGGGACCGGGGAGCTGTTTTTT
TRBJ2-2 | TRBV28 | . | . | CASSFRPGGELFF | TGTGCCAGCAGTTTCAGGCCTGGCGGGGAGCTGTTTTTT
TRBJ1-6 | TRBV3-1/TRBV3-2 | few | . | CASSQEGGNNSPLHF | TGTGCCAGCAGCCAAGAGGGGGGAAATAATTCACCCCTCCACTTT
TRBJ2-3 | TRBV7-2 | . | TRBD2 | CASSLWGGADTQYF | TGTGCCAGCAGCTTATGGGGGGGGGCAGATACGCAGTATTTT
TRBJ1-2 | TRBV9 | . | TRBD1 | CASSADRGQGNYGYTF | TGTGCCAGCAGCGCGGACAGGGGGCAGGGTAACTATGGCTACACCTTC
TRBJ2-3 | TRBV7-2 | . | . | CASAMRLTDTQYF | TGTGCCAGTGCGATGAGATTGACAGATACGCAGTATTTT
TRBJ1-2 | TRBV11-2 | . | TRBD1 | CASRRAGTDNDGYTF | TGTGCCAGCAGACGCGCCGGGACAGACAACGATGGCTACACCTTC
TRBJ1-6 | TRBV27 | . | . | CASSFESSSYNSPLHF | TGTGCCAGCAGTTTTGAATCCAGCTCCTATAATTCACCCCTCCACTTT
TRBJ2-7 | TRBV5-8 | . | . | CASSLARLGDYEQYF | TGTGCCAGCAGCTTGGCCCGGCTAGGGGACTACGAGCAGTACTTC
TRBJ2-1 | TRBV18 | . | . | CASSRLRGVSSYNEQFF | TGTGCCAGCTCACGTTTAAGGGGGGTCAGCTCCTACAATGAGCAGTTCTTC
TRBJ1-1 | TRBV6-2/TRBV6-3 | . | . | CASSPPGSQGSTEAFF | TGTGCCAGCAGTCCCCCCGGCTCGCAGGGGTCCACTGAAGCTTTCTTT
TRBJ1-5 | TRBV10-2 | few | TRBD1 | CASRRDRRPEQPQHF | TGCGCCAGCAGGAGGGACAGGCGGCCGGAGCAGCCCCAGCATTTT
TRBJ1-3 | TRBV10-1 | . | TRBD1 | CASSDPTMTGDLPGNTIYF | TGCGCCAGCAGTGACCCAACCATGACAGGGGATCTACCTGGAAACACCATATATTTT
TRBJ1-2 | TRBV10-3 | . | . | CAISERSANGGYTF | TGTGCCATCAGTGAACGGTCAGCTAACGGAGGCTACACCTTC
TRBJ1-1 | TRBV7-9 | . | TRBD1 | CASSRGTAEAFF | TGTGCCAGCAGCCGTGGGACAGCAGAAGCTTTCTTT
TRBJ2-1 | TRBV21-1 | . | . | CAGVLYNEQFF | TGTGCCGGGGTCCTATACAATGAGCAGTTCTTC
TRBJ2-1 | TRBV10-2 | . | TRBD2 | CASSAGSGGYNEQFF | TGCGCCAGCAGTGCCGGGAGCGGGGGCTACAATGAGCAGTTCTTC
TRBJ2-3 | TRBV27 | . | . | CASSYLGAEDTQYF | TGTGCCAGCAGTTACCTCGGGGCCGAGGATACGCAGTATTTT
TRBJ1-4 | TRBV4-1 | . | . | CASSQVPGTNEKLFF | TGCGCCAGCAGCCAAGTCCCAGGAACTAATGAAAAACTGTTTTTT
TRBJ2-7 | TRBV18 | . | TRBD1 | CASSPPGQGPYEQYF | TGTGCCAGCTCACCTCCGGGACAGGGTCCCTACGAGCAGTACTTC
TRBJ2-1 | TRBV7-2 | . | . | CASSRTGTYNEQFF | TGTGCCAGCAGCCGGACCGGGACCTACAATGAGCAGTTCTTC
TRBJ2-1 | TRBV6-2/TRBV6-3 | . | TRBD2 | CASSYSGAYNEQFF | TGTGCCAGCAGTTACAGCGGGGCCTACAATGAGCAGTTCTTC
TRBJ1-6 | TRBV19 | . | TRBD1 | CASSKTTGSSPLHF | TGTGCCAGTAGTAAAACGACAGGGAGTTCACCCCTCCACTTT
TRBJ1-4 | TRBV5-1 | . | TRBD1 | CASSFGQGRARATNEKLFF | TGCGCCAGCAGCTTCGGACAGGGCCGCGCTCGGGCAACTAATGAAAAACTGTTTTTT
TRBJ2-2 | TRBV28 | . | . | CASSHAQLANTGELFF | TGTGCCAGCAGCCATGCTCAGCTCGCGAACACCGGGGAGCTGTTTTTT
TRBJ2-2 | TRBV10-2 | . | . | CASSGGVETRTGELFF | TGCGCCAGCAGTGGTGGGGTGGAAACAAGGACCGGGGAGCTGTTTTTT
TRBJ2-1 | TRBV11-3 | . | TRBD1 | CASSPGTENEQFF | TGTGCCAGCAGCCCGGGGACAGAAAATGAGCAGTTCTTC
TRBJ1-5 | TRBV6-5 | . | . | CASSRQPNQPQHF | TGTGCCAGCAGCAGACAGCCTAATCAGCCCCAGCATTTT
TRBJ2-3 | TRBV7-9 | . | TRBD1 | CASSFPGQGGADTQYF | TGTGCCAGCAGCTTCCCGGGACAGGGCGGTGCAGATACGCAGTATTTT
TRBJ1-5 | TRBV6-1 | . | . | CASSDRTGRPNQPQHF | TGTGCCAGCAGTGACCGTACAGGGAGGCCCAATCAGCCCCAGCATTTT
TRBJ1-5 | TRBV18 | once | . | CASSPSGVSNQPQHF | TGTGCCAGCTCACCATCAGGGGTTAGCAATCAGCCCCAGCATTTT
TRBJ1-1 | TRBV6-5 | . | . | CASSYSLGNTEAFF | TGTGCCAGCAGTTACTCTCTGGGGAACACTGAAGCTTTCTTT
TRBJ1-3 | TRBV30 | . | . | CAWSNGAGGNTIYF | TGTGCCTGGAGTAATGGGGCAGGCGGAAACACCATATATTTT
TRBJ1-1 | TRBV7-2 | once | TRBD1 | CASSFWQGDLEAFF | TGTGCCAGCAGCTTTTGGCAGGGGGACCTTGAAGCTTTCTTT
TRBJ1-3 | TRBV6-5 | once | . | CASMFGGSGNTIYF | TGTGCCAGCATGTTCGGGGGCTCTGGAAACACCATATATTTT
TRBJ2-5 | TRBV5-4 | . | . | CASSLAQETQYF | TGTGCCAGCAGCTTGGCCCAAGAGACCCAGTACTTC
TRBJ2-6 | TRBV10-3 | . | TRBD1 | CAISDSKQGGGGANVLTF | TGTGCCATCAGTGACTCGAAACAGGGGGGCGGTGGGGCCAACGTCCTGACTTTC
TRBJ2-1 | TRBV5-1 | . | . | CASSLALVMNEQFF | TGCGCCAGCAGCTTGGCCCTGGTGATGAATGAGCAGTTCTTC
TRBJ2-2 | TRBV6-2/TRBV6-3 | . | . | CASSWGRISGELFF | TGTGCCAGCAGTTGGGGGCGCATTTCCGGGGAGCTGTTTTTT
TRBJ2-5 | TRBV29-1 | . | TRBD2 | CSASGGAQETQYF | TGCAGCGCGAGCGGGGGGGCCCAGGAGACCCAGTACTTC
TRBJ1-1 | TRBV28 | . | TRBD1 | CASTRTGLVNTEAFF | TGTGCCAGCACGCGGACAGGGCTGGTGAACACTGAAGCTTTCTTT
TRBJ2-7 | TRBV3-1/TRBV3-2 | . | TRBD2 | CASSPGGVSNEQYF | TGTGCCAGCAGCCCGGGGGGGGTCTCCAACGAGCAGTACTTC
TRBJ1-6 | TRBV6-5 | . | . | CASNRARVDNSPLHF | TGTGCCAGCAATCGGGCCAGGGTGGATAATTCACCCCTCCACTTT
TRBJ2-7 | TRBV7-8 | . | . | CASSLALGYSYEQYF | TGTGCCAGCAGCTTAGCCCTGGGCTACTCCTACGAGCAGTACTTC
TRBJ1-4 | TRBV6-5 | . | . | CASFPGLSNEKLFF | TGTGCCAGTTTTCCCGGGTTATCTAATGAAAAACTGTTTTTT